These T cell receptor beta chains were read from a single sample in a study of graft-versus-host responses after intestinal transplantation. Produced via immunoSEQ multiplex PCR; TCRdb's table is partial and in-frame only. Of over 75,000 clones listed, about 82% are singletons. The input for sequencing was PBMCs, taken 255 days after intestinal transplant. The receptors here all came from a human patient who received an intestinal transplant, so some T cells may come from the graft donor. CDR3s include the opening cysteine and the closing phenylalanine or tryptophan. A D gene is named only where the DNA matches it firmly. Size is omitted from some rows. Given values are once, few, many or a class for expanded clones.

v_call	clone_size	j_call	d_call	cdr3_nt	cdr3_aa
TRBV6-1	-	TRBJ1-5	-	TGTGCCAGCAGTGCTGGGACGGCTGAGCCCCAGCATTTT	CASSAGTAEPQHF
TRBV5-1	-	TRBJ2-7	-	TGCGCCAGCAGCTTTGGACCCACCTACGAGCAGTACTTC	CASSFGPTYEQYF
TRBV27	-	TRBJ2-7	TRBD1	TGTGCCAGCAGTTGGACAGGGGTAACCTACGAGCAGTACTTC	CASSWTGVTYEQYF
TRBV5-8	once	TRBJ2-1	-	TGTGCCAGCAGCTTTCGAGGGAGGCCAGAACGGTTCTTC	CASSFRGRPERFF
TRBV30	-	TRBJ2-5	-	TGTGCCTGGAGCGGGGCCCAAGAGACCCAGTACTTC	CAWSGAQETQYF
TRBV5-1	-	TRBJ1-2	-	TGCGCCAGCAGCTTGGCGGGACTCACCGGGACGGGCTATGGCTACACCTTC	CASSLAGLTGTGYGYTF
TRBV5-1	few	TRBJ2-5	TRBD1	TGCGCCAGCAGCGTCAGGGGGTCAGAGACCCAGTACTTC	CASSVRGSETQYF
TRBV27	-	TRBJ2-2	-	TGTGCCAGCAGTCTCGGGACTAACACCGGGGAGCTGTTTTTT	CASSLGTNTGELFF
TRBV5-1	-	TRBJ2-5	-	TGCGCCAGCAGCTTGGCGGGGGGACAGTCCAAAGGTCAAGAGACCCAGTACTTC	CASSLAGGQSKGQETQYF
TRBV2	-	TRBJ2-5	TRBD1	TGTGCCAGCAGGGTACAGGGGAAAGAGACCCAGTACTTC	CASRVQGKETQYF
TRBV18	few	TRBJ2-1	-	TGTGCCAGCTCACGGCCTAGCGAGCGTACTAATGAGCAGTTCTTC	CASSRPSERTNEQFF
TRBV10-3	-	TRBJ2-7	-	TGTGCCATCAGCGGCCCCGGGACGGAACCCTACGAGCAGTACTTC	CAISGPGTEPYEQYF
TRBV10-2	-	TRBJ2-4	TRBD1	TGCGCCAGCAGTGAAAGGGGGCCCATTCAGTACTTC	CASSERGPIQYF
TRBV5-4	-	TRBJ1-4	TRBD1	TGTGCCAGCAGCTTGGGAGCGGACAGGGGTGAAAAACTGTTTTTT	CASSLGADRGEKLFF
TRBV2	-	TRBJ2-1	TRBD2	TGTGCCAGCAGTGAAGCGTTTGCGGGGGGATTAGTTAATGAGCAGTTCTTC	CASSEAFAGGLVNEQFF
TRBV5-3	-	TRBJ2-7	-	TGTGCCAGAACCGCAGGGGCCTACGAGCAGTACTTC	CARTAGAYEQYF
TRBV18	-	TRBJ1-2	-	TGTGCCAGCTCACCCGGACAGACCCCCTATGGCTACACCTTC	CASSPGQTPYGYTF
TRBV11-2	-	TRBJ1-3	TRBD1	TGTGCCAGCAGCTTAGAAGAGACAGGGTTTGGAAACACCATATATTTT	CASSLEETGFGNTIYF
TRBV6-5	-	TRBJ1-2	-	TGTGCCAGCAGTTACTCAGTTTTATTCACAGATTATGGCTACACCTTC	CASSYSVLFTDYGYTF
TRBV4-2	-	TRBJ2-7	-	TGTGCCAGCAGCCAAGGGGGACTTCGCAAAGGCCCCTCCTACGAGCAGTACTTC	CASSQGGLRKGPSYEQYF
TRBV29-1	once	TRBJ2-5	-	TGCAGCGTGGGACCGAGGGGGACCCAGTACTTC	CSVGPRGTQYF
TRBV2	-	TRBJ2-1	TRBD2	TGTGCCAGCAGTGAATCGATGACTAGCGGGGGGACCTACAGTGAGCAGTTCTTC	CASSESMTSGGTYSEQFF
TRBV7-9	-	TRBJ2-1	-	TGTGCCAGCAGCTCTAGACTAGTAAGCACTAATGAGCAGTTCTTC	CASSSRLVSTNEQFF
TRBV5-4	once	TRBJ2-1	-	TGTGCCAGCAGCTTGGGAAGTAACGATGAGCAGTTCTTC	CASSLGSNDEQFF
TRBV6-1	-	TRBJ1-6	-	TGTGCCAGCAGGGCAGACACCGGTACACCCCTCCACTTT	CASRADTGTPLHF
TRBV2	-	TRBJ1-5	-	TGTGCCAGCAGTGTATCTTATAGCAATCAGCCCCAGCATTTT	CASSVSYSNQPQHF
TRBV27	-	TRBJ2-7	-	TGTGCCAGCAGTACACGAGGCGGGGTTTCCTACGAGCAGTACTTC	CASSTRGGVSYEQYF
TRBV28	medium-sized	TRBJ1-6	-	TGTGCCAGCAGGATACAGGCCCCCAGGAGTTCACCCCTCCACTTT	CASRIQAPRSSPLHF
TRBV19	-	TRBJ1-4	-	TGTGCCAGTAGTATCGTCGGGGGGGGTAATGAAAAACTGTTTTTT	CASSIVGGGNEKLFF
TRBV15	-	TRBJ2-1	-	TGTGCCACCAGCAGGTCACAAGGGGGGACAGAGGATTACAATGAGCAGTTCTTC	CATSRSQGGTEDYNEQFF